The clone carrying this TCR beta chain was observed at least ten times. Its cognate antigen is unknown. The entry originates in a study of T cells in Graves' hyperthyroidism and ophthalmopathy. Findings and limits, study-wide: Blood also contained most expanded thyroid clonotypes above 0.001. Onset of ophthalmopathy came a median approximately 6.8 months after the model predicted it.

RNA transcripts provided the source from which TCR beta CDR3 regions were amplified. TCR CDR3 underwent first-round RT-PCR with the HTBI primer set. In TCRdb, the multiplex PCR reads were re-called with MiXCR into one record per CDR3 protein. There are around 260,000 distinct CDR3 sequences in the sample; around a quarter occur only once, and 25% to 30% lies in the top ten. CDR1 and CDR2 (germline): MNHNS, SASEGT. This CDR3 region has 14 residues. V dropped 4 bases and J dropped 2 bases, with 12 bases sitting between them. The specimen was blood. The receptor was derived from a man aged 35-49 years with Graves' hyperthyroidism that later progressed to Graves' ophthalmopathy. V is TRBV6-1 and J is TRBJ2-7, with D unclear. The DNA for the CDR3 is TGTGCCAGCAGTGCGCCAGACCGCGCCTACGAGCAGTACTTC. This sequence encodes CASSAPDRAYEQYF.